At least ten counts were recorded for the clone carrying this T cell receptor beta chain. Its target is not known. This entry comes from a study of T cells in Graves' hyperthyroidism and ophthalmopathy. Study background: Peripheral blood was acquired at first diagnosis, ahead of any therapy whatsoever. Study-level results: Most clonotypes that expanded in the thyroid above 0.001 also showed up in blood.

V dropped 10 bases and J dropped 0; count of bases not matched to a gene: 16. This CDR3 spans 17 amino acids. CDR1 and CDR2 (germline): SEHNR, FQNEAQ (reference sequence). RNA transcripts provided the source from which TCR beta CDR3 regions were amplified. The primer set for the first-round RT-PCR of the TCR CDR3 was HTBI. TCRdb processed the multiplex PCR reads anew with MiXCR; each CDR3 protein has one entry. Counted here are about 560,000 distinct CDR3 sequences, around 15% occurring once; the ten biggest clones make up 14%. Uncontrolled infection, other autoimmune disease, pregnancy or lactation disqualified patients from enrolment.

The TCR was taken from a woman between 35 and 50 years old with Graves' hyperthyroidism. The chain employs TRBV7-9 and TRBJ2-3, with 7 bases matching TRBD2. The sample taken for sequencing was blood. CDR3 bases: TGTGCCACCACCGAACGGGCTAGCGGATATAGCACAGATACGCAGTATTTT. This translates into CATTERASGYSTDTQYF.